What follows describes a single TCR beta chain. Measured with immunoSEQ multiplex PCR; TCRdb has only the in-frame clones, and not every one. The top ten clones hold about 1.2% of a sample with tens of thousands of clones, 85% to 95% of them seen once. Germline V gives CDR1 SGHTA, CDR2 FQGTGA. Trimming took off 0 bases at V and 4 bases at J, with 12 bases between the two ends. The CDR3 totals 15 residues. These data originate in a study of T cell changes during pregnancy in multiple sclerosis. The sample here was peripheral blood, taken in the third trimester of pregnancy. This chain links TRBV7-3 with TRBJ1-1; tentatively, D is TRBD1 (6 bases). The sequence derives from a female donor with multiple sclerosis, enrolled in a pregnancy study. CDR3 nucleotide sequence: TGTGCCAGCAGCTTAACAGGGGGTTCGGTCACTGAAGCTTTCTTT. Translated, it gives CASSLTGGSVTEAFF.